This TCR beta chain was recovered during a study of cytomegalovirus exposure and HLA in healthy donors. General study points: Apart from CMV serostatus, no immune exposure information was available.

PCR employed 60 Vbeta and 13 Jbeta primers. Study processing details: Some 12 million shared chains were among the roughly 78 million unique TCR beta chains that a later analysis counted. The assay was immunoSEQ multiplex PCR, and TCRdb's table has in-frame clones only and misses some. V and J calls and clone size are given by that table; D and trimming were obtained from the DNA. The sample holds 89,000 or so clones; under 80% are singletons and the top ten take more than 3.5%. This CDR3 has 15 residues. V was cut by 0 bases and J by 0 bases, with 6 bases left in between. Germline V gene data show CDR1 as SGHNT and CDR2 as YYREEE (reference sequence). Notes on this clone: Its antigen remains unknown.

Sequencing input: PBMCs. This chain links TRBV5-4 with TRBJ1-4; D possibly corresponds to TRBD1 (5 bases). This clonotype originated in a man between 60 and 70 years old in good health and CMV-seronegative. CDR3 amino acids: CASSLEGTTNEKLFF. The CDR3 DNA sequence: TGTGCCAGCAGCTTGGAGGGGACAACTAATGAAAAACTGTTTTTT. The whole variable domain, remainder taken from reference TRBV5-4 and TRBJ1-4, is ETGVTQSPTHLIKTRGQQVTLRCSSQSGHNTVSWYQQALGQGPQFIFQYYREEENGRGNFPPRFSGLQFPNYSSELNVNALELDDSALYLCASSLEGTTNEKLFFGSGTQLSVL.